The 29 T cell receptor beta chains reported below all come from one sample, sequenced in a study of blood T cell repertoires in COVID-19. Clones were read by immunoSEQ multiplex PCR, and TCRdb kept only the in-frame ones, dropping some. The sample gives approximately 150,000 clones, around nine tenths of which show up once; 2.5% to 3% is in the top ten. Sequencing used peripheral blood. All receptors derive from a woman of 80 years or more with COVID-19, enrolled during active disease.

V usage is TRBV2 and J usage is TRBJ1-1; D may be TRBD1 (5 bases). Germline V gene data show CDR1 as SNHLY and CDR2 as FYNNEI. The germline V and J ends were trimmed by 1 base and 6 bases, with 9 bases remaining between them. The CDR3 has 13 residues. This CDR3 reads CASSEGRVPEAFF. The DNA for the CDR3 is TGTGCCAGCAGTGAAGGCAGGGTCCCTGAAGCTTTCTTT.

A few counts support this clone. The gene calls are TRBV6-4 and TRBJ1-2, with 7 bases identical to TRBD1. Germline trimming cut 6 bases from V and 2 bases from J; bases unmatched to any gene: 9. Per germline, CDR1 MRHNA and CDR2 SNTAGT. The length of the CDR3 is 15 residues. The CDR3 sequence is CASSRNPTGNYGYTF. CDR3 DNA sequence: TGTGCCAGCAGCCGAAATCCGACAGGGAACTATGGCTACACCTTC.

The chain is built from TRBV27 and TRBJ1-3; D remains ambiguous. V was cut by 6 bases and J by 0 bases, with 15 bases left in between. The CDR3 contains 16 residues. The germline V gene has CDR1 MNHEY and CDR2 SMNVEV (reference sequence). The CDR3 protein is CASRFAPLASGNTIYF. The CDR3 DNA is TGTGCCAGCAGATTCGCTCCCCTGGCCTCTGGAAACACCATATATTTT.

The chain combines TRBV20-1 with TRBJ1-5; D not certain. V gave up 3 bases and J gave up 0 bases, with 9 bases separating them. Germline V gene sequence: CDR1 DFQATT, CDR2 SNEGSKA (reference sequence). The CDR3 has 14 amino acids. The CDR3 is CSASRGNSNQPQHF. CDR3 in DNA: TGCAGTGCTAGTCGAGGGAATAGCAATCAGCCCCAGCATTTT.

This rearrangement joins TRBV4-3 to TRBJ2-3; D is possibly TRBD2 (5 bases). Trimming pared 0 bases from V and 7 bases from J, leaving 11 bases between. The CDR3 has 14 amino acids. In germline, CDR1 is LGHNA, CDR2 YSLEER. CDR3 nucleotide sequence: TGCGCCAGCAGCCAAGAGTTGACTACTTATACGCAGTATTTT. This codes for CASSQELTTYTQYF.

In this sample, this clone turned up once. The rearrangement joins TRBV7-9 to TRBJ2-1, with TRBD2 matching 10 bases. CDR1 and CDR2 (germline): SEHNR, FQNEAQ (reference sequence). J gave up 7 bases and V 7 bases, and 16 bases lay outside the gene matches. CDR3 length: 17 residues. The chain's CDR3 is CASTTRWGLAGENEQFF. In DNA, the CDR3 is TGTGCCAGCACCACTAGGTGGGGGCTAGCGGGAGAGAATGAGCAGTTCTTC.

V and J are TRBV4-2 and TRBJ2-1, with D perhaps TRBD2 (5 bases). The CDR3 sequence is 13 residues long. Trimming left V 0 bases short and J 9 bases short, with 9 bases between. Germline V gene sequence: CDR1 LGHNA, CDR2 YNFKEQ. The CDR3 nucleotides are TGTGCCAGCAGCCAAGAGAGGGCTGTTGAGCAGTTCTTC. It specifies CASSQERAVEQFF.

The chain's CDR3 is CASSLVDRVNYGYTF. The CDR3 DNA reads as TGTGCCAGCAGCTTGGTTGACAGGGTAAACTATGGCTACACCTTC. This chain uses TRBV5-4 with TRBJ1-2, with TRBD1 identical over 7 bases. Trimming at V came to 0 bases and at J to 2 bases, leaving 4 bases not matched to a gene. There are 15 residues in the CDR3. Germline V gene sequence: CDR1 SGHNT, CDR2 YYREEE (reference sequence).

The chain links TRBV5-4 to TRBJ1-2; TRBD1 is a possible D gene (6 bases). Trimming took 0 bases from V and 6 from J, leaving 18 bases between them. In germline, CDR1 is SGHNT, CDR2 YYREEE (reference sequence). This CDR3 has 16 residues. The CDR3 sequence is CASSLAGGGGWDGYTF. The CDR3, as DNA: TGTGCCAGCAGCTTGGCCGGCGGGGGGGGCTGGGATGGCTACACCTTC. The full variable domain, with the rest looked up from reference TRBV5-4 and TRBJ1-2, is ETGVTQSPTHLIKTRGQQVTLRCSSQSGHNTVSWYQQALGQGPQFIFQYYREEENGRGNFPPRFSGLQFPNYSSELNVNALELDDSALYLCASSLAGGGGWDGYTFGSGTRLTVV.

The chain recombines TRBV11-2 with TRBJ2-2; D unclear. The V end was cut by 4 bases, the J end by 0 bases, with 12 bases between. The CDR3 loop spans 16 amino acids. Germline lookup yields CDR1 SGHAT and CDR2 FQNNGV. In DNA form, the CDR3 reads TGTGCCAGCAGCTCCGTAAGAGGATCGAACACCGGGGAGCTGTTTTTT. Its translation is CASSSVRGSNTGELFF.

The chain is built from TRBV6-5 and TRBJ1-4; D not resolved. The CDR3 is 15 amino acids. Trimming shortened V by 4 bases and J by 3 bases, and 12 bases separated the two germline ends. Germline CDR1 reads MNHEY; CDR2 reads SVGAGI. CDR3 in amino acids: CASSSGGPPNEKLFF. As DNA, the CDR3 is TGTGCCAGCAGTTCCGGCGGGCCCCCTAATGAAAAACTGTTTTTT.

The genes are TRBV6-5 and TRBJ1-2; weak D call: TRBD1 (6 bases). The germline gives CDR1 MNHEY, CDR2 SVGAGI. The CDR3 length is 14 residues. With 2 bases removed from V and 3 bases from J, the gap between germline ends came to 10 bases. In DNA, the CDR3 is TGTGCCAGCAGTTACGGGGGCGGCGACTATGGCTACACCTTC. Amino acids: CASSYGGGDYGYTF.

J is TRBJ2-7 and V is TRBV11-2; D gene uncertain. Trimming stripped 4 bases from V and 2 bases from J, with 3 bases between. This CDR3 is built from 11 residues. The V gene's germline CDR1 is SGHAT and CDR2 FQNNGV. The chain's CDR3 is CASSYTYEQYF. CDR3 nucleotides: TGTGCCAGCAGCTATACCTACGAGCAGTACTTC.

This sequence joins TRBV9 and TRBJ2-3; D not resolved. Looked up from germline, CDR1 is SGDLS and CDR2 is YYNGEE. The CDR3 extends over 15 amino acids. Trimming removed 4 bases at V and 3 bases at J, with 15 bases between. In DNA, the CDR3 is TGTGCCAGCAGCCCCGGTTATTCTACGACAGATACGCAGTATTTT. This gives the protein CASSPGYSTTDTQYF.

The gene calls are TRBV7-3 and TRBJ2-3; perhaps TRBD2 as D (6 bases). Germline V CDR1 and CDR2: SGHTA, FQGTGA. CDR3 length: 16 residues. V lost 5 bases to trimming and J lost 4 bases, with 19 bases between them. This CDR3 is CASSPLSGVEPDTQYF. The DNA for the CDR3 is TGTGCCAGCAGCCCTCTTAGCGGAGTGGAACCAGATACGCAGTATTTT. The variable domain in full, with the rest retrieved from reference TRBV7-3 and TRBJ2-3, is GAGVSQTPSNKVTEKGKYVELRCDPISGHTALYWYRQSLGQGPEFLIYFQGTGAADDSGLPNDRFFAVRPEGSVSTLKIQRTERGDSAVYLCASSPLSGVEPDTQYFGPGTRLTVL.

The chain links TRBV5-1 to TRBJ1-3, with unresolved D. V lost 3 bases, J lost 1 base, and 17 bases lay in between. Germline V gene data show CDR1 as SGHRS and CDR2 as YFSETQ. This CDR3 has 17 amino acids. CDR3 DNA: TGCGCCAGCAGCTACCTCGGGGTTTCAGAATCTGGAAACACCATATATTTT. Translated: CASSYLGVSESGNTIYF.

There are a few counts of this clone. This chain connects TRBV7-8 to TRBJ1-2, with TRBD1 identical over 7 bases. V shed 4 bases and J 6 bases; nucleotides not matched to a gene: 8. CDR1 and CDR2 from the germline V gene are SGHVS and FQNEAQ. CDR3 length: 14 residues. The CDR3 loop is CASSSRDSTNGYTF. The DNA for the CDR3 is TGTGCCAGCAGCTCCCGGGACAGTACAAATGGCTACACCTTC.

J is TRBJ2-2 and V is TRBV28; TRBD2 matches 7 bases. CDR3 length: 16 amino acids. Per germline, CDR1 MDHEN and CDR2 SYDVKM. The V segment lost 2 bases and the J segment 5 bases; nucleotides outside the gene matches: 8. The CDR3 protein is CASSLRTYGGTGELFF. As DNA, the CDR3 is TGTGCCAGCAGTTTAAGAACGTACGGGGGGACCGGGGAGCTGTTTTTT.

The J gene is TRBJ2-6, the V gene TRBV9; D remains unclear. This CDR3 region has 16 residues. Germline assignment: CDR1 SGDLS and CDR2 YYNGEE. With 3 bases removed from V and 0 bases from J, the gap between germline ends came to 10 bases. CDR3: CASSGNSYSGANVLTF. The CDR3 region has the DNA TGTGCCAGCAGCGGGAACAGCTACTCTGGGGCCAACGTCCTGACTTTC.

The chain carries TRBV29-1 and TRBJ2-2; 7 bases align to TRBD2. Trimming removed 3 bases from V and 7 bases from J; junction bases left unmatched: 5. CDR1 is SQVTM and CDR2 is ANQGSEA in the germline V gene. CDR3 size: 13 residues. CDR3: CSVDMGGDGELFF. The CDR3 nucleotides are TGCAGCGTTGATATGGGGGGGGACGGGGAGCTGTTTTTT.

The DNA for the CDR3 is TGTGCCAGCAGCGTAGCATGGGGGGCCGGGGAGCTGTTTTTT. This gives the protein CASSVAWGAGELFF. The J gene is TRBJ2-2, the V gene TRBV9, with TRBD2 as a possible D gene (6 bases). CDR1 SGDLS and CDR2 YYNGEE come from the germline V gene. The CDR3 sequence is 14 residues long. V lost 0 bases and J lost 6, with 9 bases in between.

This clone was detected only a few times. The DNA for the CDR3 is TGTGCCAGTAGTATTTCTCGGGAGACGAAGCAGTTCTTC. Protein sequence: CASSISRETKQFF. The chain carries TRBV19 and TRBJ2-1; D may be TRBD2 (6 bases). The V and J ends lost 3 bases and 11 bases respectively, with 14 bases between them. Per the germline V gene, CDR1 is LNHDA and CDR2 is SQIVND (reference sequence). There are 13 residues in the CDR3. Drawing the rest from reference TRBV19 and TRBJ2-1, the complete variable domain is DGGITQSPKYLFRKEGQNVTLSCEQNLNHDAMYWYRQDPGQGLRLIYYSQIVNDFQKGDIAEGYSVSREKKESFPLTVTSAQKNPTAFYLCASSISRETKQFFGPGTRLTVL.

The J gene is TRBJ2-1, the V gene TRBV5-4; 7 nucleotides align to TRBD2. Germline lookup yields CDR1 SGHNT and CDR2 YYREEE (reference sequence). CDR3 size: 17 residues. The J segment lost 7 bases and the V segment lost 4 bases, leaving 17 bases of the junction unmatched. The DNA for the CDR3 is TGTGCCAGCAGCCGCTCTTACGACGCGGGAGCGGGGAATGAGCAGTTCTTC. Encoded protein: CASSRSYDAGAGNEQFF.

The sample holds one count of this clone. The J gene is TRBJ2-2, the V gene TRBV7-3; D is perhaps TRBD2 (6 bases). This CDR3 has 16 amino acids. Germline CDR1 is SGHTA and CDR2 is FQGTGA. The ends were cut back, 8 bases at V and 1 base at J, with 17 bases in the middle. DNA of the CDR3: TGTGCCAGCTCCCTTATGGGGGGTAAGAACACCGGGGAGCTGTTTTTT. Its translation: CASSLMGGKNTGELFF.

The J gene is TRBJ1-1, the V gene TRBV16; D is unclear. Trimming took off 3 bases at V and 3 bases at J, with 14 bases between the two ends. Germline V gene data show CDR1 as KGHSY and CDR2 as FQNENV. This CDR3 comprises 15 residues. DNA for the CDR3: TGTGCCAGCAGCCACCCCTCCCCGGGGTACACTGAAGCTTTCTTT. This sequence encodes CASSHPSPGYTEAFF.

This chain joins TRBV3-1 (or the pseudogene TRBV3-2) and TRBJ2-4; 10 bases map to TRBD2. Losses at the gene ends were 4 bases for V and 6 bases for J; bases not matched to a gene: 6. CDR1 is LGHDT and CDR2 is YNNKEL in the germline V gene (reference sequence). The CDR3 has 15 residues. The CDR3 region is CASSRAGGPGNIQYF. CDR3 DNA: TGTGCCAGCAGCCGAGCGGGAGGGCCGGGAAACATTCAGTACTTC.

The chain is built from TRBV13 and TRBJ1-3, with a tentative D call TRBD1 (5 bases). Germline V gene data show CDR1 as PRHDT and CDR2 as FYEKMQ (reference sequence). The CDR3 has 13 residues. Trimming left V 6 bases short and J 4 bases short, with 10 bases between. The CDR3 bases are TGTGCCAGCAGAGGGGCGGAGGGAAACACCATATATTTT. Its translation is CASRGAEGNTIYF.

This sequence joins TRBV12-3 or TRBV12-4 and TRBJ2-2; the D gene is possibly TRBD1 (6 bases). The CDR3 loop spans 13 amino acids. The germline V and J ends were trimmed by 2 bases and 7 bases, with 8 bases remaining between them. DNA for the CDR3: TGTGCCAGCAGTTTAAGGGGGATCGGGGAGCTGTTTTTT. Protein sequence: CASSLRGIGELFF.

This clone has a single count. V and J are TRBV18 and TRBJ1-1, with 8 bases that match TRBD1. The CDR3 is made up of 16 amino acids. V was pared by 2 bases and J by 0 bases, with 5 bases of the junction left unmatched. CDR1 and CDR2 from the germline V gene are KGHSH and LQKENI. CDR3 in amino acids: CASSPRQGSMNTEAFF. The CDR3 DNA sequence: TGTGCCAGCTCACCAAGACAGGGGAGCATGAACACTGAAGCTTTCTTT. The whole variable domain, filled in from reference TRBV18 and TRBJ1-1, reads NAGVMQNPRHLVRRRGQEARLRCSPMKGHSHVYWYRQLPEEGLKFMVYLQKENIIDESGMPKERFSAEFPKEGPSILRIQQVVRGDSAAYFCASSPRQGSMNTEAFFGQGTRLTVV.